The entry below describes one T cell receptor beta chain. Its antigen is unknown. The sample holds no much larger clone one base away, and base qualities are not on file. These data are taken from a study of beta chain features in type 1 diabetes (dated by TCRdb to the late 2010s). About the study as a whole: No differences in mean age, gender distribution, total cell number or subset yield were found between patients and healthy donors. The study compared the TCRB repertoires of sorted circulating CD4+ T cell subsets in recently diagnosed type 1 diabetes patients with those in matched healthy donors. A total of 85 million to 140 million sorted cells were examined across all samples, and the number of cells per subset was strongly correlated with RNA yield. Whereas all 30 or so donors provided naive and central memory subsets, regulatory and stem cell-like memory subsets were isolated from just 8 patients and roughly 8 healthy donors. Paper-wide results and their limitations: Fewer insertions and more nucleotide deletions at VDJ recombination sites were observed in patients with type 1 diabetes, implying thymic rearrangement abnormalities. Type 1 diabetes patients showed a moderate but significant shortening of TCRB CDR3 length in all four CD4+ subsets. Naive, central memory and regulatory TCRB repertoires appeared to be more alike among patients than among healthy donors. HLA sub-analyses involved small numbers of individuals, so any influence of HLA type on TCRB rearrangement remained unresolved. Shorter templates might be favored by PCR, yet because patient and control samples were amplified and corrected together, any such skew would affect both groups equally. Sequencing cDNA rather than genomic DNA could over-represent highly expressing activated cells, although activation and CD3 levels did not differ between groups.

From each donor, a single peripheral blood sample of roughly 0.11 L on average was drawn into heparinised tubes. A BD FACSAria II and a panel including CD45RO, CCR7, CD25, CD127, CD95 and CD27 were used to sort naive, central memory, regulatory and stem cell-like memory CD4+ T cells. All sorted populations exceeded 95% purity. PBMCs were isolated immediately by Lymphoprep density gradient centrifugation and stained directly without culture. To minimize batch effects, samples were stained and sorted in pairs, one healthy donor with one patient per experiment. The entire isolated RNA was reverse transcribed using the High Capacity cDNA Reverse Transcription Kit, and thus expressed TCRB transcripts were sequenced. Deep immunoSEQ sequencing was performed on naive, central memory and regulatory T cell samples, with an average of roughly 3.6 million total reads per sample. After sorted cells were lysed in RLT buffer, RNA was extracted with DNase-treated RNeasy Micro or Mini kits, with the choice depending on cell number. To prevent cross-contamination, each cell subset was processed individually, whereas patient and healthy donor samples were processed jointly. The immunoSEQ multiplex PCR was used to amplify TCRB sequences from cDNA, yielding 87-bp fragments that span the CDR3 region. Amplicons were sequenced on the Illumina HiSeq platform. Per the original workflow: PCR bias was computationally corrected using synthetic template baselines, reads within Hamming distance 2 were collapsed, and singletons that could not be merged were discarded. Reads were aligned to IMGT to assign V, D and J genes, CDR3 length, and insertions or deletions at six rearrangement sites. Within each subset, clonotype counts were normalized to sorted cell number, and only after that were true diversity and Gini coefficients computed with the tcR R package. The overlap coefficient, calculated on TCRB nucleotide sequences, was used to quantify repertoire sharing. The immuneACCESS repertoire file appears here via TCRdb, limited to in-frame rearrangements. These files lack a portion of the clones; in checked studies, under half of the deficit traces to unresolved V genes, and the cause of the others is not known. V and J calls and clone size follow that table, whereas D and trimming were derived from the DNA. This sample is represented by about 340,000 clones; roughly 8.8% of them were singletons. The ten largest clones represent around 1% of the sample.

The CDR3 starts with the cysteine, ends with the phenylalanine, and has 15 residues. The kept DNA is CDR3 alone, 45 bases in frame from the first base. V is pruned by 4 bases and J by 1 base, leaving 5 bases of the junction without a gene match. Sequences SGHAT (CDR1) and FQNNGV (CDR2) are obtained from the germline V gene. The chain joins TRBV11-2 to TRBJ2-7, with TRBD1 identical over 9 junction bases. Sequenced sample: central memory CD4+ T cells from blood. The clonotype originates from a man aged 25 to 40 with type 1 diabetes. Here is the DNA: TGTGCCAGCAGCTCCCGACAGGGGGGATCCTACGAGCAGTACTTC. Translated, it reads CASSSRQGGSYEQYF. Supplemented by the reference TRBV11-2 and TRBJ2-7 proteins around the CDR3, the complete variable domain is EAGVAQSPRYKIIEKRQSVAFWCNPISGHATLYWYQQILGQGPKLLIQFQNNGVVDDSQLPKDRFSAERLKGVDSTLKIQPAKLEDSAVYLCASSSRQGGSYEQYFGPGTRLTVT.